Presented here are 15 T cell receptor beta chains from one specimen sequenced in a study of CD4 T cells in relation to SARS-CoV-2 and coronaviruses. Before the COVID-19 pandemic, during about 2010-2018, CD4+ T cells were taken from unexposed donors. After ten to eleven days of culture, CD4+ T cells were isolated. Sequencing used immunoSEQ multiplex PCR; TCRdb keeps in-frame clones, though not all of them. This table has about 21,000 clones, over 70% appearing once. Which antigens these TCRs recognize remains unknown. Material: CD4+ T cells from PBMCs, cultured in vitro. These receptor sequences come from a human donor in good health.

The rearrangement joins TRBV6-5 to TRBJ1-2; no clear D. Between the trimmed V and J ends, which lost 0 bases and 2 bases, there was a span of 10 bases. The CDR3 runs to 15 residues. CDR1 is MNHEY, CDR2 SVGAGI, per germline. The CDR3 nucleotides read TGTGCCAGCAGTTACTCGTTAAGGGAAAACTATGGCTACACCTTC. Translating gives CASSYSLRENYGYTF.

The chain is built from TRBV30 and TRBJ1-3; D not resolved. From germline, CDR1 is GTSNPN and CDR2 SVGIG (reference sequence). Trimming removed 5 bases from V and 0 bases from J, with 8 bases in between. The CDR3 length is 13 residues. The DNA of the CDR3 is TGTGCCTGGGCGCCACACTCTGGAAACACCATATATTTT. Protein: CAWAPHSGNTIYF.

The J gene is TRBJ1-2, the V gene TRBV11-2; D perhaps matches TRBD1 (5 bases). Germline assignment: CDR1 SGHAT and CDR2 FQNNGV. CDR3 length: 13 residues. The V gene lost 2 bases and the J gene lost 8 bases, with 12 bases spanning the gap. CDR3 bases: TGTGCCAGCAGCTTACAGGGTGTAGGGGGCTACACCTTC. It encodes CASSLQGVGGYTF.

This clone was counted a few times. The chain has TRBV3-1 (or the pseudogene TRBV3-2) and TRBJ1-1; no clear D. Per germline, CDR1 LGHDT and CDR2 YNNKEL (reference sequence). The V end lost 2 bases, the J end lost 1 base, and 8 bases lay between the germline ends. This CDR3 has 14 residues. For the CDR3, the DNA is TGTGCCAGCAGCCAAAGCGGGTCGAACACTGAAGCTTTCTTT. Protein sequence: CASSQSGSNTEAFF.

The rearrangement joins TRBV5-1 to TRBJ2-7; 9 bases fit TRBD1. Germline CDR1 and CDR2: SGHRS and YFSETQ. The CDR3 contains 15 residues. V lost 0 bases, J lost 6 bases, and 7 bases stayed unmatched. CDR3 sequence reads: CASSLAPDRGTEQYF. The CDR3 nucleotides read TGCGCCAGCAGCTTGGCCCCTGACAGGGGGACCGAGCAGTACTTC. Using reference TRBV5-1 and TRBJ2-7 for the parts outside the CDR3, the full variable domain is KAGVTQTPRYLIKTRGQQVTLSCSPISGHRSVSWYQQTPGQGLQFLFEYFSETQRNKGNFPGRFSGRQFSNSRSEMNVSTLELGDSALYLCASSLAPDRGTEQYFGPGTRLTVT.

V usage is TRBV5-1 and J usage is TRBJ2-5; D unclear. CDR3 length: 14 residues. Trimming cost V 4 bases and J 2 bases, with 12 bases left between them. The germline CDR1 and CDR2 sequences are SGHRS and YFSETQ. CDR3 sequence: CASSPDGIQETQYF. The CDR3 DNA reads as TGCGCCAGCAGCCCGGACGGCATTCAAGAGACCCAGTACTTC.

J is TRBJ2-3 and V is TRBV3-1 (or the pseudogene TRBV3-2); 8 bases fit TRBD2. Per germline, CDR1 LGHDT and CDR2 YNNKEL (reference sequence). This CDR3 comprises 17 residues. V was pared by 3 bases and J by 2 bases, with 10 bases of the junction left unmatched. The chain's CDR3 is CASSHDTGTSLTDTQYF. CDR3 bases: TGTGCCAGCAGCCACGACACCGGGACTAGTCTCACAGATACGCAGTATTTT.

The CDR3 DNA reads TGTGCCAGCTCGAGGGGGGATACTGAAGCTTTCTTT. Its translation: CASSRGDTEAFF. This chain joins TRBV18 and TRBJ1-1; D may be TRBD1 (6 bases). Per germline, CDR1 KGHSH and CDR2 LQKENI. The CDR3 is made up of 12 amino acids. The V and J ends lost 6 bases and 5 bases respectively, with 10 bases between them.

The chain joins TRBV18 to TRBJ1-1; D remains ambiguous. The V and J ends lost 0 bases and 0 bases respectively, with 8 bases between them. The CDR3 consists of 15 residues. The V gene's germline CDR1 is KGHSH and CDR2 LQKENI. DNA for the CDR3: TGTGCCAGCTCACCACCAGCAGTTATGAACACTGAAGCTTTCTTT. Its translation: CASSPPAVMNTEAFF.

The gene calls are TRBV5-6 and TRBJ2-1; D could derive from TRBD1 or TRBD2 (5 bases each). This CDR3 contains 11 residues. The V gene lost 3 bases and the J gene lost 9 bases, with 7 bases spanning the gap. Germline CDR1 and CDR2: SGHDT and YYEEEE. As DNA, the CDR3 is TGTGCCAGCAGCTGGGGACGTGAGCAGTTCTTC. It codes for CASSWGREQFF.

The J gene is TRBJ2-1, the V gene TRBV25-1, with 10 bases matching TRBD2. CDR3 length equals 16 residues. The V gene's germline CDR1 is MGHDK and CDR2 SYGVNS. With 2 bases clipped from V and 2 bases from J, the junction kept 3 bases outside the gene matches. This chain's CDR3 is CASSEQSGRAYNEQFF. CDR3 DNA sequence: TGTGCCAGCAGTGAACAGAGCGGGAGGGCCTACAATGAGCAGTTCTTC.

The CDR3 sequence: CASSLDFFSYEQYF. CDR3 bases: TGTGCCAGCAGTTTGGACTTCTTCTCCTACGAGCAGTACTTC. This chain joins TRBV6-5 and TRBJ2-7; a weak D match, TRBD2 (5 bases). Trimming stripped 4 bases from V and 0 bases from J, with 10 bases between. CDR1 is MNHEY, CDR2 SVGAGI, per germline. The CDR3 has 14 residues.

This clone was recorded only once. This chain joins TRBV6-6 and TRBJ2-5; maybe TRBD2 (6 bases). Per the germline V gene, CDR1 is MNHNY and CDR2 is SVGAGI (reference sequence). This CDR3 region has 13 residues. V lost 5 bases, J lost 5 bases, and 12 bases lay in between. CDR3: CASSTRELETQYF. The CDR3 DNA reads TGTGCCAGCAGTACCCGGGAGTTGGAGACCCAGTACTTC.

This rearrangement joins TRBV11-3 to TRBJ1-3, with a possible D match to TRBD1 (6 bases). The germline gives CDR1 SGHNT, CDR2 YENEEA. Trimming pared 1 base from V and 2 bases from J, leaving 12 bases between. CDR3 length equals 16 residues. CDR3 sequence: CASSLGDAGAGNTIYF. In DNA form, the CDR3 reads TGTGCCAGCAGCTTAGGGGACGCAGGGGCTGGAAACACCATATATTTT.

Of note for this clone: This sample includes further DNA sequences coding for the same CDR3. The genes are TRBV10-3 and TRBJ2-5, with D perhaps TRBD1 (6 bases). CDR1 and CDR2 from the germline V gene are ENHRY and SYGVKD. The germline V and J ends were trimmed by 0 bases and 4 bases, with 6 bases remaining between them. The CDR3 is made up of 13 amino acids. Here the CDR3 DNA reads TGTGCCATCAGTGAGTCAGGGGGAGAGACCCAGTACTTC. Protein product: CAISESGGETQYF.